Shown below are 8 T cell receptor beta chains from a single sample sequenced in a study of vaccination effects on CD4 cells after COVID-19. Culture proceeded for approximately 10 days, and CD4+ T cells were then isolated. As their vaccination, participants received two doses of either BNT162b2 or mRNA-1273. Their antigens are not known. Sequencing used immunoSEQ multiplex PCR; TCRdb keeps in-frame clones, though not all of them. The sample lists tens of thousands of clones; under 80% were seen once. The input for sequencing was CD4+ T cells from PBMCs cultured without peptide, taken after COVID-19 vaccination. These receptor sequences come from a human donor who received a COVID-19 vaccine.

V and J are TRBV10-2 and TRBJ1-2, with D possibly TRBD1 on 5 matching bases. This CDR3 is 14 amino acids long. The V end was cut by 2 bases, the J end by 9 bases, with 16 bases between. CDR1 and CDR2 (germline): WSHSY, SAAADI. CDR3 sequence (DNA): TGCGCCAGCAGTGAGAACAACCTGGGGGGGAGCTACACCTTC. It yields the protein CASSENNLGGSYTF.

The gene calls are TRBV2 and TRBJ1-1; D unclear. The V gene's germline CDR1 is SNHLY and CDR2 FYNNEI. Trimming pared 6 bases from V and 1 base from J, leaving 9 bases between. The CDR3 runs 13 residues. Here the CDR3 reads CASREDGNTEAFF. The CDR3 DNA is TGTGCCAGCAGGGAGGACGGGAACACTGAAGCTTTCTTT.

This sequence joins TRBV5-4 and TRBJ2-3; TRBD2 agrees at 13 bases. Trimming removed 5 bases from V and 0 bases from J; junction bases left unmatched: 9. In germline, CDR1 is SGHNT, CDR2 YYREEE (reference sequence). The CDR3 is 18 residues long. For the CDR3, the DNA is TGTGCCAGCAGTAAACTAGCGGGGGGGACCACGAGCACAGATACGCAGTATTTT. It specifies CASSKLAGGTTSTDTQYF.

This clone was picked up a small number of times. The CDR3 DNA follows: TGTGCCACCAGTGATTTCCCGGGACCAAAGAACACCGGGGAGCTGTTTTTT. It yields the protein CATSDFPGPKNTGELFF. The V call is TRBV24-1, the J call TRBJ2-2; either TRBD1 or TRBD2 may supply D (5 bases each). In germline, CDR1 is KGHDR, CDR2 SFDVKD. Trimming shortened V by 1 base and J by 1 base, and 12 bases separated the two germline ends. The CDR3 is 17 amino acids.

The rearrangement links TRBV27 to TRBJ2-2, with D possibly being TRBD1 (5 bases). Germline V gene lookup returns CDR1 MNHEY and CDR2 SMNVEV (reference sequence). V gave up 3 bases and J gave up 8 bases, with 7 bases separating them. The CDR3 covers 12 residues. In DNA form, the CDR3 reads TGTGCCAGCAGTTTTAGGGGAGGGGAGCTGTTTTTT. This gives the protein CASSFRGGELFF.

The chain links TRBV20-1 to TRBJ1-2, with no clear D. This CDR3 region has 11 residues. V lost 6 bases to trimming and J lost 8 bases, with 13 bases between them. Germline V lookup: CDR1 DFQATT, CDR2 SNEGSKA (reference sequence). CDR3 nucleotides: TGCAGTGCCCCCCCTGAGAGGGGCTACACCTTC. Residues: CSAPPERGYTF.

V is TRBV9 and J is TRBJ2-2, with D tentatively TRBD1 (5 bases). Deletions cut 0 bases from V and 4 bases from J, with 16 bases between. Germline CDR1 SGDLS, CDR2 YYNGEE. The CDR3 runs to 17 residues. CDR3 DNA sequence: TGTGCCAGCAGCGTAGCCCACGGTGGGGCCGCCACCGGGGAGCTGTTTTTT. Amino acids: CASSVAHGGAATGELFF.

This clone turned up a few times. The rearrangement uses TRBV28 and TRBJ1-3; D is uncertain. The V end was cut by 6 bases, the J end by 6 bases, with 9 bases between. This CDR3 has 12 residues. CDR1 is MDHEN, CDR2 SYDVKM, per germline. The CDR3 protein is CASSPGLNTIYF. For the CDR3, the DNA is TGTGCCAGCAGCCCCGGACTAAACACCATATATTTT.